The 30 T cell receptor beta chains in this list originate from one sample, sequenced in a study of blood T cell repertoires in COVID-19. Measured with immunoSEQ multiplex PCR; TCRdb has only the in-frame clones, and not every one. The repertoire holds 150,000 to 200,000 clones, around four fifths seen once, with about 5% in the top ten. The specimen was peripheral blood. The receptors here all came from a woman in her twenties or thirties with acute or convalescent COVID-19.

This chain connects TRBV29-1 to TRBJ2-7, with 10 nucleotides matching TRBD1. This CDR3 region has 13 residues. With 7 bases clipped from V and 1 base from J, the junction kept 4 bases outside the gene matches. Germline V lookup: CDR1 SQVTM, CDR2 ANQGSEA. CDR3 residues: CSAPGQGSYEQYF. In DNA, the CDR3 is TGCAGCGCTCCGGGACAGGGGTCCTACGAGCAGTACTTC.

This clone was detected once. The CDR3 loop reads CASSQHTGAFF. The CDR3 DNA sequence: TGTGCCAGCAGCCAGCATACAGGAGCTTTCTTT. The gene calls are TRBV7-9 and TRBJ1-1; perhaps TRBD1 as D (5 bases). CDR1 is SEHNR, CDR2 FQNEAQ, per germline (reference sequence). This CDR3 comprises 11 residues. V was shortened by 5 bases and J by 10 bases, with 11 bases between the two germline ends.

The genes are TRBV4-2 and TRBJ1-1; D possibly corresponds to TRBD1 (5 bases). Trimming shortened V by 0 bases and J by 0 bases, and 17 bases separated the two germline ends. This CDR3 contains 18 residues. Germline V gene lookup returns CDR1 LGHNA and CDR2 YNFKEQ. The CDR3 DNA reads TGTGCCAGCAGCCAAGATTCGGGACTGGGGTTGTTGAACACTGAAGCTTTCTTT. Translation gives CASSQDSGLGLLNTEAFF.

As to this clone: A read error may produce the germline difference seen at one junction end. V usage is TRBV28 and J usage is TRBJ1-3, with a tentative D call TRBD1 (5 bases). Germline V gene data show CDR1 as MDHEN and CDR2 as SYDVKM. The CDR3 is 11 amino acids. The CDR3 reads CASSPGGVKDF. In DNA form, the CDR3 reads TGTGCCAGCAGCCCGGGGGGGGTTAAGGATTTT. The full variable domain, completed using reference TRBV28 and TRBJ1-3, is DVKVTQSSRYLVKRTGEKVFLECVQDMDHENMFWYRQDPGLGLRLIYFSYDVKMKEKGDIPEGYSVSREKKERFSLILESASTNQTSMYLCASSPGGVKDFGEGSWLTVV.

CDR3 in DNA: TGTGCCAGTCTTTCCAGATTGGAGAAGGAGCTGTTTTTT. Protein sequence: CASLSRLEKELFF. The chain recombines TRBV19 with TRBJ2-2; D is ambiguous. Trimming pared 8 bases from V and 10 bases from J, leaving 17 bases between. Germline-derived CDR1 and CDR2 are LNHDA and SQIVND (reference sequence). The CDR3 has 13 amino acids.

The V gene is TRBV3-1 (or the pseudogene TRBV3-2), the J gene TRBJ2-1, with D uncertain. The CDR3 length is 14 residues. V was cut by 1 base and J by 8 bases, with 12 bases left in between. CDR1 is LGHDT and CDR2 is YNNKEL in the germline V gene (reference sequence). CDR3 protein: CASSQALVSHEQFF. As DNA, the CDR3 is TGTGCCAGCAGCCAAGCCTTGGTAAGCCATGAGCAGTTCTTC.

This chain links TRBV6-5 with TRBJ1-2, with TRBD1 identical over 7 bases. After removal of 6 bases from V and 4 bases from J, the junction contained 5 bases not matched to a gene. The CDR3 totals 13 residues. Germline CDR1 is MNHEY and CDR2 is SVGAGI. The DNA of the CDR3 is TGTGCCAGCAGGCCTCAGGGGGGCTATGGCTACACCTTC. Amino acids: CASRPQGGYGYTF.

CDR3 protein: CASSLSSGYNSPLHF. CDR3 DNA sequence: TGTGCCAGCAGTTTATCATCAGGATATAATTCACCCCTCCACTTT. V gene TRBV27 combines with J gene TRBJ1-6, with no clear D. The CDR3 loop spans 15 amino acids. V dropped 0 bases and J dropped 4 bases, with 7 bases sitting between them. CDR1 MNHEY and CDR2 SMNVEV come from the germline V gene (reference sequence).

The rearrangement links TRBV2 to TRBJ2-2; D may be TRBD1 (5 bases). The CDR3 is made up of 16 amino acids. Germline assignment: CDR1 SNHLY and CDR2 FYNNEI. The V gene lost 6 bases and the J gene lost 6 bases, with 20 bases spanning the gap. The CDR3 loop reads CASSRIREVRAGELFF. DNA for the CDR3: TGTGCCAGCAGCCGGATCAGGGAAGTTAGGGCCGGGGAGCTGTTTTTT. The entire variable domain, with the rest obtained from reference TRBV2 and TRBJ2-2, is as follows: EPEVTQTPSHQVTQMGQEVILRCVPISNHLYFYWYRQILGQKVEFLVSFYNNEISEKSEIFDDQFSVERPDGSNFTLKIRSTKLEDSAMYFCASSRIREVRAGELFFGEGSRLTVL.

The V and J genes are TRBV30 and TRBJ1-2; no definite D call. The CDR3 has 12 residues. V lost 0 bases, J lost 11 bases, and 13 bases lay in between. Per germline, CDR1 GTSNPN and CDR2 SVGIG (reference sequence). CDR3 in DNA: TGTGCCTGGAGTGTACTTAGGAGCGTTTACACCTTC. This encodes CAWSVLRSVYTF.

V is TRBV9 and J is TRBJ1-6; D possibly corresponds to TRBD1 (6 bases). Germline V CDR1 and CDR2: SGDLS, YYNGEE. CDR3 length: 16 residues. The V end lost 4 bases, the J end lost 4 bases, and 15 bases lay between the germline ends. The CDR3 sequence is CASSLAGGSYNSPLHF. As DNA, the CDR3 is TGTGCCAGCAGCCTAGCGGGGGGCTCTTATAATTCACCCCTCCACTTT.

The chain employs TRBV28 and TRBJ1-5, with D tentatively TRBD1 (6 bases). Per germline, CDR1 MDHEN and CDR2 SYDVKM. The CDR3 consists of 16 residues. V lost 1 base, J lost 2 bases, and 12 bases lay in between. The CDR3 nucleotides are TGTGCCAGCAGTTTATTCGCGGGGGCCGGCAATCAGCCCCAGCATTTT. Translation gives CASSLFAGAGNQPQHF.

The chain joins TRBV19 to TRBJ2-7; D is possibly TRBD1 (6 bases). The length of the CDR3 is 15 residues. The germline CDR1 and CDR2 sequences are LNHDA and SQIVND (reference sequence). V lost 6 bases to trimming and J lost 0 bases, with 15 bases between them. Written as DNA, the CDR3 is TGTGCCAGTAGCGATACAGGGACGGGCTCCTACGAGCAGTACTTC. Protein sequence: CASSDTGTGSYEQYF.

This chain connects TRBV29-1 to TRBJ2-5; 10 bases are a match to TRBD1. With V trimmed by 6 bases and J by 4 bases, 2 bases remained unmatched. Germline V gene data show CDR1 as SQVTM and CDR2 as ANQGSEA. The CDR3 extends over 12 amino acids. The DNA of the CDR3 is TGCAGCGTGACAGGGGGCGTAGAGACCCAGTACTTC. Translating it yields CSVTGGVETQYF.

The chain employs TRBV7-9 and TRBJ1-5; tentatively, D is TRBD1 (5 bases). The V and J ends lost 3 bases and 6 bases respectively, with 12 bases between them. CDR3 length equals 14 residues. The germline gives CDR1 SEHNR, CDR2 FQNEAQ (reference sequence). CDR3 bases: TGTGCCAGCAGCTTGGGGGGATCTGGTCAGCCCCAGCATTTT. It encodes CASSLGGSGQPQHF.

The rearrangement joins TRBV7-2 to TRBJ1-2; no reliable D call. The germline CDR1 and CDR2 sequences are SGHTA and FQGNSA. V was shortened by 10 bases and J by 8 bases, with 20 bases between the two germline ends. The CDR3 totals 13 residues. In DNA form, the CDR3 reads TGTGCCATCAACGGCGGGCCTCAAGGCGGCTACACCTTC. Translating gives CAINGGPQGGYTF.

There are many counts of this clone. The V call is TRBV7-2, the J call TRBJ2-3, with TRBD2 matching over 11 bases. The CDR3 is 15 residues long. Germline assignment: CDR1 SGHTA and CDR2 FQGNSA. The V segment lost 4 bases and the J segment 7 bases; nucleotides outside the gene matches: 7. The CDR3 DNA follows: TGTGCCAGCAGCTCCACTAGCGGGGGCGGGTATACGCAGTATTTT. This gives the protein CASSSTSGGGYTQYF.

The rearrangement joins TRBV19 to TRBJ1-1; TRBD1 aligns across 11 bases. This CDR3 region has 16 residues. V lost 4 bases, J lost 4 bases, and 8 bases stayed unmatched. Germline V CDR1 and CDR2: LNHDA, SQIVND (reference sequence). The CDR3 DNA sequence: TGTGCCAGTAGTACATGGACAGGGGGCTACCCCACTGAAGCTTTCTTT. Protein: CASSTWTGGYPTEAFF.

Here the CDR3 reads CATSRDGGYEQYF. The DNA of the CDR3 is TGTGCCACCAGCAGAGATGGCGGGTACGAGCAGTACTTC. The rearrangement uses TRBV15 and TRBJ2-7; TRBD2 might be the D (5 bases). Germline assignment: CDR1 LNHNV and CDR2 YYDKDF (reference sequence). Trimming cost V 0 bases and J 4 bases, with 7 bases left between them. The CDR3 loop spans 13 amino acids.

This rearrangement joins TRBV7-6 to TRBJ2-7; 13 nucleotides match TRBD2. After removal of 5 bases from V and 3 bases from J, the junction contained 7 bases not matched to a gene. Germline lookup yields CDR1 SGHVS and CDR2 FNYEAQ. The CDR3 runs 16 residues. DNA for the CDR3: TGTGCCAGCAGCGATAGAGGACTAGCGGGGGTCTACGAGCAGTACTTC. This translates into CASSDRGLAGVYEQYF.

The chain is built from TRBV30 and TRBJ1-3, with 10 positions matching TRBD1. This CDR3 region has 15 residues. CDR1 is GTSNPN and CDR2 is SVGIG in the germline V gene (reference sequence). V lost 6 bases to trimming and J lost 2 bases; unmatched junction nucleotides: 7. CDR3 in DNA: TGTGCCTGCTCCCGGGGGACAGGGGCTGGAAACACCATATATTTT. Residues: CACSRGTGAGNTIYF. Filled out from reference TRBV30 and TRBJ1-3, the complete variable domain reads SQTIHQWPATLVQPVGSPLSLECTVEGTSNPNLYWYRQAAGRGLQLLFYSVGIGQISSEVPQNLSASRPQDRQFILSSKKLLLSDSGFYLCACSRGTGAGNTIYFGEGSWLTVV.

The rearrangement uses TRBV19 and TRBJ2-1, with TRBD2 matching 7 bases. V gave up 7 bases and J gave up 6 bases; unmatched junction bases: 12. Germline values: CDR1 LNHDA, CDR2 SQIVND (reference sequence). This CDR3 spans 15 amino acids. The CDR3 DNA follows: TGTGCCAGTACCCCGGTTAGTAGCGGGTTCAATGAGCAGTTCTTC. This gives the protein CASTPVSSGFNEQFF.

The chain joins TRBV15 to TRBJ2-7; D remains ambiguous. Germline lookup yields CDR1 LNHNV and CDR2 YYDKDF (reference sequence). Trimming took 1 base from V and 6 from J, leaving 4 bases between them. CDR3 length: 11 amino acids. The CDR3 sequence: CATSRVGEQYF. The DNA for the CDR3 is TGTGCCACCAGCAGAGTCGGCGAGCAGTACTTC.

The chain carries TRBV5-1 and TRBJ2-7, with 10 bases lining up with TRBD2. The CDR3 contains 16 residues. The J segment lost 0 bases and the V segment lost 0 bases, leaving 3 bases of the junction unmatched. The germline CDR1 and CDR2 sequences are SGHRS and YFSETQ. DNA for the CDR3: TGCGCCAGCAGCTTGGAGACTAGCGGGCTCTCCTACGAGCAGTACTTC. It specifies CASSLETSGLSYEQYF. Filled out from reference TRBV5-1 and TRBJ2-7, the complete variable domain reads KAGVTQTPRYLIKTRGQQVTLSCSPISGHRSVSWYQQTPGQGLQFLFEYFSETQRNKGNFPGRFSGRQFSNSRSEMNVSTLELGDSALYLCASSLETSGLSYEQYFGPGTRLTVT.

V and J are TRBV2 and TRBJ2-5; TRBD1 aligns across 7 bases. The CDR3 totals 12 residues. The germline gives CDR1 SNHLY, CDR2 FYNNEI. J was trimmed by 3 bases and V by 9 bases; bases with no gene match: 4. CDR3 in amino acids: CARSRGKETQYF. The CDR3 coding sequence is TGTGCCAGAAGCAGGGGGAAAGAGACCCAGTACTTC.

The chain couples TRBV6-5 to TRBJ1-2; 9 bases match TRBD1. J gave up 4 bases and V 6 bases, and 6 bases lay outside the gene matches. The CDR3 is 14 residues long. Germline-derived CDR1 and CDR2 are MNHEY and SVGAGI. The CDR3 reads CASRPTGGGYGYTF. For the CDR3, the DNA is TGTGCCAGCAGACCTACAGGGGGCGGCTATGGCTACACCTTC.

The V call is TRBV4-1, the J call TRBJ1-3; TRBD1 aligns across 9 bases. Trimming at V came to 1 base and at J to 0 bases, leaving 10 bases not matched to a gene. The germline V gene has CDR1 MGHRA and CDR2 YSYEKL. This CDR3 comprises 19 residues. The CDR3 reads CASSQVPGQGLGSGNTIYF. The CDR3 DNA reads TGCGCCAGCAGCCAAGTCCCGGGACAGGGATTGGGCTCTGGAAACACCATATATTTT.

The chain uses TRBV6-5 and TRBJ2-3; D gene unclear. The germline V gene encodes CDR1 MNHEY and CDR2 SVGAGI. The CDR3 covers 11 residues. V lost 4 bases, J lost 5 bases, and 4 bases lay in between. CDR3 coding DNA: TGTGCCAGCAGTTTTCGAGATACGCAGTATTTT. Its protein product is CASSFRDTQYF.

V is TRBV29-1 and J is TRBJ1-2; 9 positions agree with TRBD1. Germline V lookup: CDR1 SQVTM, CDR2 ANQGSEA. The J segment lost 2 bases and the V segment lost 0 bases, leaving 7 bases of the junction unmatched. The CDR3 has 16 amino acids. The CDR3: CSVEDFTGGGNYGYTF. Here the CDR3 DNA reads TGCAGCGTTGAAGATTTCACAGGGGGCGGAAACTATGGCTACACCTTC.

The chain couples TRBV28 to TRBJ2-2; the D gene is possibly TRBD1 (6 bases). Germline CDR1 and CDR2: MDHEN and SYDVKM. There are 16 residues in the CDR3. Trimming removed 5 bases from V and 3 bases from J, with 16 bases in between. The CDR3 sequence: CASSPRGSGDTGELFF. The DNA for the CDR3 is TGTGCCAGCAGTCCCCGAGGATCAGGGGACACCGGGGAGCTGTTTTTT.